Listed here are 30 T cell receptor beta chains from one sample, sequenced in a study of blood T cell repertoires in COVID-19. Sequencing was performed with immunoSEQ multiplex PCR; in TCRdb, only in-frame clones are kept and a portion is missing. The profile shows over 250,000 clones, approximately 84% of them singletons. The sample was peripheral blood. Every receptor here comes from a human donor with COVID-19, enrolled during active disease. The donor label of this sample is uncertain.

The chain joins TRBV30 to TRBJ2-1; 7 nucleotides line up with TRBD2. The CDR3 is made up of 14 amino acids. CDR1 is GTSNPN and CDR2 is SVGIG in the germline V gene (reference sequence). After removal of 3 bases from V and 6 bases from J, the junction contained 8 bases not matched to a gene. Written as DNA, the CDR3 is TGTGCCTGGAGCGGAGGGCTAGCGGTCAATGAGCAGTTCTTC. Encoded protein: CAWSGGLAVNEQFF.

This clone was seen a handful of times. The CDR3 coding sequence is TGTGCCAGCAGTCCAGGGACTAGCGGGAGCACCCAGTACTTC. Residues: CASSPGTSGSTQYF. The J gene is TRBJ2-5, the V gene TRBV27, with 14 bases matching TRBD2. The CDR3 length is 14 residues. Per germline, CDR1 MNHEY and CDR2 SMNVEV (reference sequence). J lost 8 bases, V lost 5 bases, and 4 bases had no gene match.

The V and J genes are TRBV28 and TRBJ2-7, with D unclear. CDR3 length: 11 amino acids. Germline V gene lookup returns CDR1 MDHEN and CDR2 SYDVKM. The V and J ends lost 8 bases and 5 bases respectively, with 10 bases between them. The CDR3 reads CASGPPHEQYF. Written as DNA, the CDR3 is TGTGCCAGCGGCCCCCCTCACGAGCAGTACTTC.

The chain uses TRBV21-1 and TRBJ1-3; the table's D call, TRBD1, was not checked against the DNA. TRBV21-1 is flagged as a pseudogene. The CDR3 is made up of 14 amino acids. DNA for the CDR3: TGTGCCAGCAGCAAGGAAGGGGGCGGAAACACCATATATTTT. Its translation: CASSKEGGGNTIYF.

This clone was detected only a few times. The chain recombines TRBV28 with TRBJ2-3; 8 positions match TRBD2. The CDR3 totals 15 residues. Per the germline V gene, CDR1 is MDHEN and CDR2 is SYDVKM. The J segment lost 5 bases and the V segment lost 2 bases, leaving 6 bases of the junction unmatched. Here the CDR3 DNA reads TGTGCCAGCAGTTTAGACACTAGCGGCGGAGATACGCAGTATTTT. Translating it yields CASSLDTSGGDTQYF.

This chain uses TRBV19 with TRBJ2-3, with 11 bases that match TRBD2. Germline CDR1 reads LNHDA; CDR2 reads SQIVND (reference sequence). This CDR3 has 16 amino acids. V dropped 6 bases and J dropped 1; count of bases not matched to a gene: 6. The CDR3 here is CASRPTGLAGTDTQYF. Written as DNA, the CDR3 is TGTGCCAGTAGGCCTACGGGACTAGCGGGCACAGATACGCAGTATTTT.

DNA for the CDR3: TGTGCCAGCAGTGACCGCCAGTTTCAGGGTGTGGACTATGGCTACACCTTC. This encodes CASSDRQFQGVDYGYTF. This chain links TRBV25-1 with TRBJ1-2; D is perhaps TRBD1 (5 bases). With 3 bases removed from V and 3 bases from J, the gap between germline ends came to 20 bases. The germline CDR1 and CDR2 sequences are MGHDK and SYGVNS. The CDR3 totals 17 residues.

This clone has a handful of counts. Additional DNA sequences in this sample encode the identical CDR3. This chain uses TRBV7-3 with TRBJ2-3; unclear D gene. Germline V gives CDR1 SGHTA, CDR2 FQGTGA. V was trimmed by 2 bases and J by 0 bases, leaving 6 bases between them. The CDR3 covers 14 residues. As DNA, the CDR3 is TGTGCCAGCAGCTTAGGCTCTAGCACAGATACGCAGTATTTT. This gives the protein CASSLGSSTDTQYF.

This rearrangement joins TRBV6-5 to TRBJ1-5; the D is unclear. CDR3 length: 14 amino acids. The germline CDR1 and CDR2 sequences are MNHEY and SVGAGI. Trimming stripped 7 bases from V and 6 bases from J, with 16 bases between. CDR3 DNA sequence: TGTGCCAGCAAGAAATCCGATGAGGGTCAGCCCCAGCATTTT. This sequence encodes CASKKSDEGQPQHF.

CDR3 loop: CASSPRRGIYGNTEAFF. The DNA for the CDR3 is TGTGCCAGTAGCCCCCGAAGGGGGATCTATGGGAACACTGAAGCTTTCTTT. V is TRBV19 and J is TRBJ1-1; the D gene is possibly TRBD1 (6 bases). This CDR3 spans 17 amino acids. Germline V CDR1 and CDR2: LNHDA, SQIVND (reference sequence). V lost 6 bases and J 1 base, leaving 21 bases between the germline ends.

The chain has TRBV28 and TRBJ2-7; no reliable D call. Trimming took off 3 bases at V and 0 bases at J, with 6 bases between the two ends. Germline CDR1 reads MDHEN; CDR2 reads SYDVKM. The CDR3 has 13 residues. The CDR3 region is CASSFANSYEQYF. CDR3 nucleotide sequence: TGTGCCAGCAGTTTTGCGAACTCCTACGAGCAGTACTTC. Filled out from reference TRBV28 and TRBJ2-7, the complete variable domain reads DVKVTQSSRYLVKRTGEKVFLECVQDMDHENMFWYRQDPGLGLRLIYFSYDVKMKEKGDIPEGYSVSREKKERFSLILESASTNQTSMYLCASSFANSYEQYFGPGTRLTVT.

The chain joins TRBV7-2 to TRBJ2-3, with 8 positions matching TRBD2. The CDR3 is 18 amino acids. The germline V gene has CDR1 SGHTA and CDR2 FQGNSA. Trimming cost V 4 bases and J 2 bases; bases outside gene matches: 14. The CDR3 nucleotides are TGTGCCAGCAGCTCCCCGGGGGGGAGGGCCGGGATCACAGATACGCAGTATTTT. This translates into CASSSPGGRAGITDTQYF.

The chain links TRBV12-3 or TRBV12-4 to TRBJ1-1; D is ambiguous. V was cut by 3 bases and J by 7 bases, with 9 bases left in between. The CDR3 is 12 amino acids. The CDR3 region is CASSFLDIEAFF. CDR3 bases: TGTGCCAGCAGTTTCCTAGATATTGAAGCTTTCTTT.

The rearrangement uses TRBV28 and TRBJ2-1; 8 nucleotides line up with TRBD2. The CDR3 has 14 amino acids. Germline V lookup: CDR1 MDHEN, CDR2 SYDVKM. J was trimmed by 9 bases and V by 7 bases; bases with no gene match: 11. CDR3 in amino acids: CASKGSGRWGEQFF. The CDR3 nucleotides are TGTGCCAGCAAAGGGAGCGGGAGATGGGGTGAGCAGTTCTTC.

The V call is TRBV4-1, the J call TRBJ1-1; tentative D call: TRBD1 (5 bases). This CDR3 comprises 16 residues. Deletions cut 0 bases from V and 1 base from J, with 12 bases between. The germline gives CDR1 MGHRA, CDR2 YSYEKL. Here the CDR3 DNA reads TGCGCCAGCAGCCAAGATAAACAGGCTCAGAACACTGAAGCTTTCTTT. The encoded protein is CASSQDKQAQNTEAFF.

The CDR3 nucleotides are TGCGCCAGCAGCTTGGCAGCGACTACAGATACGCAGTATTTT. It translates to CASSLAATTDTQYF. This sequence joins TRBV5-1 and TRBJ2-3; no clear D gene. CDR1 SGHRS and CDR2 YFSETQ come from the germline V gene. V dropped 0 bases and J dropped 3 bases, with 8 bases sitting between them. The CDR3 length is 14 residues. The variable domain in full, with the rest retrieved from reference TRBV5-1 and TRBJ2-3, is KAGVTQTPRYLIKTRGQQVTLSCSPISGHRSVSWYQQTPGQGLQFLFEYFSETQRNKGNFPGRFSGRQFSNSRSEMNVSTLELGDSALYLCASSLAATTDTQYFGPGTRLTVL.

The chain joins TRBV28 to TRBJ2-3; 16 bases are a match to TRBD2. J gave up 4 bases and V 6 bases, and 19 bases lay outside the gene matches. This CDR3 comprises 21 residues. Germline CDR1 is MDHEN and CDR2 is SYDVKM. In DNA form, the CDR3 reads TGTGCCAGCAGCCCGGGGGCGGGACTAGCGGGAGGGCTGATGGTCCCAGATACGCAGTATTTT. It specifies CASSPGAGLAGGLMVPDTQYF. Looking up the rest from reference TRBV28 and TRBJ2-3 gives the full variable domain: DVKVTQSSRYLVKRTGEKVFLECVQDMDHENMFWYRQDPGLGLRLIYFSYDVKMKEKGDIPEGYSVSREKKERFSLILESASTNQTSMYLCASSPGAGLAGGLMVPDTQYFGPGTRLTVL.

V is TRBV6-5 and J is TRBJ1-2; D uncertain. V gave up 0 bases and J gave up 4 bases, with 6 bases separating them. The germline gives CDR1 MNHEY, CDR2 SVGAGI. The CDR3 is 13 amino acids. The CDR3 DNA reads TGTGCCAGCAGTTACTCGGGCCTCTATGGCTACACCTTC. Its protein product is CASSYSGLYGYTF.

Here the CDR3 reads CASSVTSGVPGSNQPQHF. As DNA, the CDR3 is TGTGCCAGTAGTGTCACCTCGGGGGTCCCCGGGAGCAATCAGCCCCAGCATTTT. The chain links TRBV19 to TRBJ1-5; possible D gene TRBD1, 5 bases. Germline CDR1 is LNHDA and CDR2 is SQIVND (reference sequence). This CDR3 region has 18 residues. The V end was cut by 5 bases, the J end by 1 base, with 21 bases between.

The chain joins TRBV6-2 or TRBV6-3 to TRBJ2-5; tentative D call: TRBD2 (5 bases). Germline V gene lookup returns CDR1 MNHEY and CDR2 SVGEGT. V was pared by 5 bases and J by 1 base, with 11 bases between. CDR3 length equals 14 residues. This CDR3 reads CASSDTRSQETQYF. For the CDR3, the DNA is TGTGCCAGCAGTGACACTAGATCCCAAGAGACCCAGTACTTC.

The rearrangement uses TRBV28 and TRBJ2-1; 8 bases are a match to TRBD2. Germline lookup yields CDR1 MDHEN and CDR2 SYDVKM. The junction had 2 bases not matched to a gene; V was cut back by 1 base and J by 3 bases. This CDR3 spans 15 amino acids. As DNA, the CDR3 is TGTGCCAGCAGTTTATCGGGAGGGGGCTACAATGAGCAGTTCTTC. As protein: CASSLSGGGYNEQFF.

The V gene is TRBV25-1, the J gene TRBJ2-1; 11 bases map to TRBD2. CDR1 is MGHDK and CDR2 is SYGVNS in the germline V gene. The trim removed 4 bases at V and 9 bases at J, leaving 5 bases unmatched. The CDR3 extends over 14 amino acids. CDR3 loop: CASSASGRRVEQFF. DNA for the CDR3: TGTGCCAGCAGTGCTAGCGGGAGGCGGGTTGAGCAGTTCTTC.

This clone was found many times. V is TRBV11-2 and J is TRBJ2-1; TRBD1 might be the D (6 bases). The V and J ends lost 5 bases and 4 bases respectively, with 12 bases between them. Germline V lookup: CDR1 SGHAT, CDR2 FQNNGV. The CDR3 has 14 amino acids. CDR3 coding DNA: TGTGCCAGCAGCCCTCTTACAGGGTACAATGAGCAGTTCTTC. This gives the protein CASSPLTGYNEQFF.

The genes are TRBV6-5 and TRBJ1-2, with 10 bases that match TRBD1. The CDR3 runs 15 residues. Germline V lookup: CDR1 MNHEY, CDR2 SVGAGI. The V segment lost 0 bases and the J segment 7 bases; nucleotides outside the gene matches: 5. CDR3 nucleotide sequence: TGTGCCAGCAGTTACTCCGGGACAGGGGAGACTGGCTACACCTTC. This translates into CASSYSGTGETGYTF.

This sequence joins TRBV5-5 and TRBJ2-1; 10 nucleotides match TRBD1. This CDR3 is 15 amino acids long. With 6 bases clipped from V and 1 base from J, the junction kept 4 bases outside the gene matches. Germline V gives CDR1 SGHKS, CDR2 YYEKEE (reference sequence). This CDR3 reads CASTLGQGSYNEQFF. The CDR3 bases are TGTGCCAGCACCCTGGGACAGGGGTCCTACAATGAGCAGTTCTTC. The variable domain in full, with the rest retrieved from reference TRBV5-5 and TRBJ2-1, is DAGVTQSPTHLIKTRGQQVTLRCSPISGHKSVSWYQQVLGQGPQFIFQYYEKEERGRGNFPDRFSARQFPNYSSELNVNALLLGDSALYLCASTLGQGSYNEQFFGPGTRLTVL.

The chain is built from TRBV4-3 and TRBJ2-7, with D perhaps TRBD1 (5 bases). Trimming took off 0 bases at V and 2 bases at J, with 11 bases between the two ends. This CDR3 spans 15 amino acids. Germline V lookup: CDR1 LGHNA, CDR2 YSLEER. The CDR3 nucleotides are TGCGCCAGCAGCCAAGAATACAGGTCAACCTACGAGCAGTACTTC. Its translation is CASSQEYRSTYEQYF.

The gene calls are TRBV15 and TRBJ1-4; weak D call: TRBD1 (5 bases). Trimming pared 0 bases from V and 12 bases from J, leaving 20 bases between. The CDR3 runs to 16 residues. Germline CDR1 LNHNV, CDR2 YYDKDF (reference sequence). The CDR3 region is CATSRELGQRGIELFF. In DNA form, the CDR3 reads TGTGCCACCAGCAGAGAGTTAGGCCAACGGGGGATTGAACTGTTTTTT. Full variable domain (rest looked up from reference TRBV15 and TRBJ1-4): DAMVIQNPRYQVTQFGKPVTLSCSQTLNHNVMYWYQQKSSQAPKLLFHYYDKDFNNEADTPDNFQSRRPNTSFCFLDIRSPGLGDTAMYLCATSRELGQRGIELFFGSGTQLSVL.

This chain connects TRBV9 to TRBJ2-2; 7 bases are shared with TRBD1. The CDR3 length is 16 residues. The germline V gene has CDR1 SGDLS and CDR2 YYNGEE. The V segment lost 3 bases and the J segment 2 bases; nucleotides outside the gene matches: 7. The chain's CDR3 is CASSGGTEANTGELFF. The CDR3 region has the DNA TGTGCCAGCAGCGGGGGGACAGAAGCTAACACCGGGGAGCTGTTTTTT.

V and J are TRBV30 and TRBJ1-2; D is unclear. CDR3 length: 11 residues. Germline loops: CDR1 GTSNPN, CDR2 SVGIG (reference sequence). V was pared by 3 bases and J by 6 bases, with 8 bases between. The CDR3 DNA reads TGTGCCTGGAGGACACATAATGGCTACACCTTC. Translated: CAWRTHNGYTF. The complete variable domain, with remaining parts taken from reference TRBV30 and TRBJ1-2, reads SQTIHQWPATLVQPVGSPLSLECTVEGTSNPNLYWYRQAAGRGLQLLFYSVGIGQISSEVPQNLSASRPQDRQFILSSKKLLLSDSGFYLCAWRTHNGYTFGSGTRLTVV.

The V gene is TRBV28, the J gene TRBJ2-7, with 9 bases fitting TRBD2. Losses at the gene ends were 4 bases for V and 0 bases for J; bases not matched to a gene: 7. CDR1 and CDR2 from the germline V gene are MDHEN and SYDVKM. The CDR3 consists of 16 residues. The CDR3 sequence: CASSSPSGMSSYEQYF. CDR3 in DNA: TGTGCCAGCAGTTCCCCTAGCGGGATGAGCTCCTACGAGCAGTACTTC.